Below, 29 T cell receptor beta chains from the same sample are listed, as sequenced in a study of blood T cell repertoires in COVID-19. The table came from immunoSEQ multiplex PCR; TCRdb's copy has only in-frame clones and leaves some out. The sample has some 150,000 clones; about four fifths are singletons. Sequencing was done on a sample of peripheral blood. The receptors were sampled from a human donor with acute or convalescent COVID-19. The donor label of this sample is uncertain.

V is TRBV4-1 and J is TRBJ1-2; D is unclear. Germline CDR1 is MGHRA and CDR2 is YSYEKL. V lost 8 bases and J 4 bases, leaving 20 bases between the germline ends. This CDR3 spans 15 amino acids. The CDR3, as DNA: TGCGCCAGCGGCCTTTCTGGGCAGAATGCCTATGGCTACACCTTC. This sequence encodes CASGLSGQNAYGYTF.

The chain recombines TRBV19 with TRBJ1-1; D may be TRBD1 (6 bases). Between the trimmed V and J ends, which lost 1 base and 4 bases, there was a span of 16 bases. This CDR3 has 16 amino acids. Germline V gives CDR1 LNHDA, CDR2 SQIVND (reference sequence). CDR3 sequence: CASSIGRTVLGTEAFF. In DNA form, the CDR3 reads TGTGCCAGTAGTATAGGCCGGACAGTTCTGGGCACTGAAGCTTTCTTT.

This clone was recorded once. Different DNA sequences within this sample yield the same CDR3. The V call is TRBV6-5, the J call TRBJ1-1, with D perhaps TRBD1 (5 bases). The germline V gene encodes CDR1 MNHEY and CDR2 SVGAGI. This CDR3 comprises 14 residues. V gave up 2 bases and J gave up 4 bases, with 11 bases separating them. The CDR3 DNA is TGTGCCAGCAGTTACGGGGGGGTGGGCACTGAAGCTTTCTTT. Its translation is CASSYGGVGTEAFF.

This chain joins TRBV7-8 and TRBJ1-1; no reliable D call. Germline-derived CDR1 and CDR2 are SGHVS and FQNEAQ. There are 14 residues in the CDR3. The germline V and J ends were trimmed by 0 bases and 0 bases, with 5 bases remaining between them. The CDR3 region is CASSLAPVNTEAFF. CDR3 nucleotides: TGTGCCAGCAGCTTAGCCCCAGTGAACACTGAAGCTTTCTTT.

The chain employs TRBV19 and TRBJ1-1; 7 bases map to TRBD1. V lost 3 bases, J lost 0 bases, and 7 bases stayed unmatched. Germline assignment: CDR1 LNHDA and CDR2 SQIVND (reference sequence). The CDR3 has 16 amino acids. The CDR3 DNA sequence: TGTGCCAGTAGTATCGTGGGGACAGCAATGAACACTGAAGCTTTCTTT. The encoded protein is CASSIVGTAMNTEAFF.

The rearrangement links TRBV2 to TRBJ1-2; 10 bases map to TRBD1. CDR3 length: 14 amino acids. Germline V gives CDR1 SNHLY, CDR2 FYNNEI. Germline trimming cut 7 bases from V and 0 bases from J; bases unmatched to any gene: 2. CDR3 sequence reads: CASKDRGANYGYTF. The DNA of the CDR3 is TGTGCCAGCAAGGACAGGGGGGCTAACTATGGCTACACCTTC. The variable domain in full, with the rest retrieved from reference TRBV2 and TRBJ1-2, is EPEVTQTPSHQVTQMGQEVILRCVPISNHLYFYWYRQILGQKVEFLVSFYNNEISEKSEIFDDQFSVERPDGSNFTLKIRSTKLEDSAMYFCASKDRGANYGYTFGSGTRLTVV.

The V gene is TRBV6-5, the J gene TRBJ1-5; D may be TRBD1 (5 bases). Trimming cost V 6 bases and J 0 bases, with 12 bases left between them. The CDR3 has 15 residues. Germline V gene data show CDR1 as MNHEY and CDR2 as SVGAGI. CDR3 in DNA: TGTGCCAGCAGGCCACAGGTTTATAGCAATCAGCCCCAGCATTTT. Its translation: CASRPQVYSNQPQHF.

The V call is TRBV27, the J call TRBJ2-7, with D tentatively TRBD2 (6 bases). V was clipped by 4 bases and J by 2 bases, with 12 bases between them. The germline V gene has CDR1 MNHEY and CDR2 SMNVEV (reference sequence). This CDR3 is built from 14 residues. Here the CDR3 DNA reads TGTGCCAGCAGTTCTTCTTGGGAGGCCTACGAGCAGTACTTC. It codes for CASSSSWEAYEQYF.

The J gene is TRBJ1-3, the V gene TRBV12-3 or TRBV12-4; a weak D match, TRBD1 (5 bases). There are 13 residues in the CDR3. V lost 11 bases and J lost 2, with 13 bases in between. Here the CDR3 reads CALSAGTGNTIYF. In nucleotides, the CDR3 is TGTGCCCTGTCAGCAGGGACTGGAAACACCATATATTTT.

The chain employs TRBV4-1 and TRBJ2-5; weak D call: TRBD1 (6 bases). The CDR3 loop spans 15 amino acids. V lost 3 bases and J 1 base, leaving 12 bases between the germline ends. Germline V CDR1 and CDR2: MGHRA, YSYEKL. CDR3 residues: CASSHPGQLQETQYF. The CDR3 DNA is TGCGCCAGCAGCCACCCTGGACAGCTCCAAGAGACCCAGTACTTC.

The V and J genes are TRBV3-1 (or the pseudogene TRBV3-2) and TRBJ1-2, with 8 bases aligning to TRBD1. The CDR3 covers 14 residues. Per the germline V gene, CDR1 is LGHDT and CDR2 is YNNKEL (reference sequence). After removal of 4 bases from V and 6 bases from J, the junction contained 7 bases not matched to a gene. In DNA, the CDR3 is TGTGCCAGCAGCCGTGGACAGGGAGAGGATGGCTACACCTTC. This encodes CASSRGQGEDGYTF.

The V gene is TRBV2, the J gene TRBJ1-2; TRBD1 aligns across 8 bases. CDR3 size: 14 residues. Germline V gene sequence: CDR1 SNHLY, CDR2 FYNNEI. V was clipped by 4 bases and J by 7 bases; unmatched bases: 8. The CDR3 DNA sequence: TGTGCCAGCAGTGCACGAACAGGGGGGGGTGGCTACACCTTC. Translated: CASSARTGGGGYTF.

J is TRBJ2-7 and V is TRBV2, with a weak D call TRBD1 (6 bases). Germline CDR1 is SNHLY and CDR2 is FYNNEI. The V end was cut by 5 bases, the J end by 6 bases, with 17 bases between. The CDR3 loop spans 14 amino acids. The CDR3, as DNA: TGTGCCAGCAGTAGGCAGGGGCAAAACGGCGAGCAGTACTTC. This codes for CASSRQGQNGEQYF.

The J gene is TRBJ2-7, the V gene TRBV5-4, with 7 bases lining up with TRBD2. The CDR3 sequence is 15 residues long. The germline gives CDR1 SGHNT, CDR2 YYREEE (reference sequence). The V and J ends lost 6 bases and 2 bases, in that order; junction bases with no gene match: 11. The CDR3 DNA reads as TGTGCCAGCAACTCTTTTGGGACTAACCCCTACGAGCAGTACTTC. Translating it yields CASNSFGTNPYEQYF.

This clone was counted between two and nine times. The chain links TRBV27 to TRBJ1-2; D not certain. This CDR3 contains 14 residues. Trimming pared 5 bases from V and 3 bases from J, leaving 13 bases between. Germline V gene sequence: CDR1 MNHEY, CDR2 SMNVEV (reference sequence). The CDR3 sequence is CASSPRRVDYGYTF. The CDR3 DNA sequence: TGTGCCAGCAGTCCCCGAAGAGTGGACTATGGCTACACCTTC.

This chain joins TRBV19 and TRBJ1-2; possible D gene TRBD1, 5 bases. The V gene's germline CDR1 is LNHDA and CDR2 SQIVND (reference sequence). Between the trimmed V and J ends, which lost 8 bases and 2 bases, there was a span of 15 bases. The CDR3 length is 14 residues. The CDR3 loop reads CASRDGQDNYGYTF. In DNA form, the CDR3 reads TGTGCCAGTCGCGATGGACAAGACAACTATGGCTACACCTTC.

The rearrangement links TRBV30 to TRBJ1-4, with D perhaps TRBD1 (6 bases). Trimming removed 2 bases from V and 5 bases from J, with 12 bases in between. The CDR3 is 14 amino acids. The germline V gene encodes CDR1 GTSNPN and CDR2 SVGIG (reference sequence). The CDR3 nucleotides read TGTGCCTGGAGTAGAGACAGGCGGAATGAAAAACTGTTTTTT. It yields the protein CAWSRDRRNEKLFF.

This chain links TRBV9 with TRBJ1-1; D is uncertain. The CDR3 loop spans 15 amino acids. V lost 0 bases and J 7 bases, leaving 16 bases between the germline ends. CDR1 SGDLS and CDR2 YYNGEE come from the germline V gene. CDR3 sequence: CASSVAAQEEGEAFF. DNA of the CDR3: TGTGCCAGCAGCGTAGCTGCGCAAGAGGAAGGTGAAGCTTTCTTT.

The chain uses TRBV5-1 and TRBJ1-3; 7 positions match TRBD1. Germline CDR1 SGHRS, CDR2 YFSETQ. The CDR3 totals 16 residues. V shed 0 bases, J shed 0 bases, and the junction held 3 bases outside the gene matches. CDR3 loop: CASSLGQGGSGNTIYF. CDR3 DNA: TGCGCCAGCAGCTTGGGGCAGGGGGGCTCTGGAAACACCATATATTTT.

This clone has a handful of counts. The chain couples TRBV5-6 to TRBJ1-2; D is unresolved. The CDR3 is 14 residues long. In germline, CDR1 is SGHDT, CDR2 YYEEEE. Trimming shortened V by 0 bases and J by 3 bases, and 9 bases separated the two germline ends. CDR3 region: CASSLGGKDYGYTF. The DNA of the CDR3 is TGTGCCAGCAGCTTGGGAGGGAAGGACTATGGCTACACCTTC.

The rearrangement joins TRBV11-2 to TRBJ1-3; unclear D gene. This CDR3 is 16 amino acids long. Between the trimmed V and J ends, which lost 1 base and 2 bases, there was a span of 12 bases. From germline, CDR1 is SGHAT and CDR2 FQNNGV. CDR3 coding DNA: TGTGCCAGCAGCTTAGCCTCGGGAGGAACTGGAAACACCATATATTTT. This gives the protein CASSLASGGTGNTIYF.

This chain joins TRBV24-1 and TRBJ1-5; a weak D match, TRBD1 (6 bases). The CDR3 covers 16 residues. The V gene's germline CDR1 is KGHDR and CDR2 SFDVKD. V lost 4 bases and J 2 bases, leaving 14 bases between the germline ends. Written as DNA, the CDR3 is TGTGCCACCAGTGAGGGGGCAGGCTGGGGCAATCAGCCCCAGCATTTT. Translation: CATSEGAGWGNQPQHF.

V usage is TRBV7-6 and J usage is TRBJ2-2, with a weak D call TRBD1 (6 bases). The CDR3 covers 15 residues. CDR1 is SGHVS and CDR2 is FNYEAQ in the germline V gene. Trimming took off 3 bases at V and 6 bases at J, with 14 bases between the two ends. As DNA, the CDR3 is TGTGCCAGCAGCTTGGACCAGGGGAGTGCCGGGGAGCTGTTTTTT. Protein: CASSLDQGSAGELFF.

This clone was detected once. This chain links TRBV10-3 with TRBJ1-2; D is ambiguous. Germline CDR1 and CDR2: ENHRY and SYGVKD. The CDR3 contains 15 residues. Trimming removed 2 bases at V and 4 bases at J, with 14 bases between. In DNA, the CDR3 is TGTGCCATCAGTGAGGACGGTCTAGACCCCTATGGCTACACCTTC. Translation gives CAISEDGLDPYGYTF.

The chain links TRBV12-3 or TRBV12-4 to TRBJ1-5, with D tentatively TRBD1 (6 bases). V lost 4 bases, J lost 7 bases, and 11 bases lay in between. The CDR3 covers 13 residues. The CDR3 protein is CASSSLQGQPQHF. In DNA form, the CDR3 reads TGTGCCAGCAGTTCACTACAGGGCCAGCCCCAGCATTTT.

The chain combines TRBV5-4 with TRBJ1-2, with 10 bases matching TRBD1. CDR3 length: 13 residues. With V trimmed by 5 bases and J by 5 bases, 3 bases remained unmatched. The germline V gene encodes CDR1 SGHNT and CDR2 YYREEE (reference sequence). CDR3 region: CASRPGQGYGYTF. The CDR3 DNA follows: TGTGCCAGCAGGCCGGGACAGGGGTATGGCTACACCTTC.

The CDR3 coding sequence is TGTGCCAGCAGTTCCCAGGTGCTCACTGAAGCTTTCTTT. Translation gives CASSSQVLTEAFF. The chain uses TRBV12-3 or TRBV12-4 and TRBJ1-1, with unresolved D. This CDR3 has 13 residues. V was trimmed by 4 bases and J by 4 bases, leaving 10 bases between them.

The chain carries TRBV15 and TRBJ2-1; 15 nucleotides match TRBD2. CDR1 and CDR2 from the germline V gene are LNHNV and YYDKDF (reference sequence). The CDR3 has 16 residues. The ends lost 5 bases at V and 7 bases at J; junction bases unmatched: 6. In DNA form, the CDR3 reads TGTGCCACCAGCTCTTCCGGGACTAGCGGGGGGAATGAGCAGTTCTTC. It codes for CATSSSGTSGGNEQFF.

V usage is TRBV6-1 and J usage is TRBJ1-3, with D maybe TRBD1 (5 bases). Germline CDR1 is MNHNS and CDR2 is SASEGT. This CDR3 spans 14 amino acids. Trimming took 1 base from V and 2 from J, leaving 6 bases between them. The CDR3 spells CASSEGGAGNTIYF. In nucleotides, the CDR3 is TGTGCCAGCAGTGAAGGGGGGGCTGGAAACACCATATATTTT.